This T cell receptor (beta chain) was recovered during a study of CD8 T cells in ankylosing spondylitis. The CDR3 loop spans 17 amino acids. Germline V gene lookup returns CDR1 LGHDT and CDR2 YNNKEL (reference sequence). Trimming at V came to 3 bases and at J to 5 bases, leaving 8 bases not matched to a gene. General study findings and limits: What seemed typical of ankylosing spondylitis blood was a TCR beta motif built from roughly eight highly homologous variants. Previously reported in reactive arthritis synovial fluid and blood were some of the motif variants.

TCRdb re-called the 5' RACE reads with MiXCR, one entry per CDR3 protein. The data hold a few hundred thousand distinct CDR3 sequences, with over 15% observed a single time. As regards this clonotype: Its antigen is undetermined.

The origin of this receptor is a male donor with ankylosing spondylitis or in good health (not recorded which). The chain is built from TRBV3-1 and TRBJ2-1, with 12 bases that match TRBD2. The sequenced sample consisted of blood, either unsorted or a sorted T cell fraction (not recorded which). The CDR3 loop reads CASSHTSGRTENNEQFF. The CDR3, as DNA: TGTGCCAGCAGCCATACTAGCGGGAGGACCGAAAACAATGAGCAGTTCTTC.